Shown below are 12 T cell receptor beta chains from a single sample sequenced in a study of cytomegalovirus exposure and HLA in healthy donors. With 60 Vbeta and 13 Jbeta primers, the PCR was carried out. Here immunoSEQ multiplex PCR was the method, and the copy in TCRdb shows in-frame clones only, minus some. The sample consists of 100,000 to 150,000 clones, about 76% of them appearing once. Input material: PBMCs. These receptors all stem from a man in his forties in good health and CMV-seropositive.

The chain combines TRBV2 with TRBJ1-4; TRBD1 matches 12 bases. V shed 0 bases and J 5 bases; nucleotides not matched to a gene: 4. The length of the CDR3 is 17 residues. Germline CDR1 and CDR2: SNHLY and FYNNEI. CDR3 sequence (DNA): TGTGCCAGCAGTGAAGCCGGGACAGGGGGCTACAATGAAAAACTGTTTTTT. Translating gives CASSEAGTGGYNEKLFF.

The chain recombines TRBV5-1 with TRBJ2-7; 10 positions match TRBD2. This CDR3 spans 13 amino acids. Germline V gene lookup returns CDR1 SGHRS and CDR2 YFSETQ. V shed 7 bases and J 3 bases; nucleotides not matched to a gene: 4. CDR3 in amino acids: CASQASGGYEQYF. DNA of the CDR3: TGCGCCAGCCAAGCTAGCGGGGGCTACGAGCAGTACTTC.

The J gene is TRBJ1-1, the V gene TRBV6-4, with 7 bases aligning to TRBD1. V shed 7 bases, J shed 1 base, and the junction held 6 bases outside the gene matches. The germline V gene has CDR1 MRHNA and CDR2 SNTAGT. This CDR3 region has 14 residues. In nucleotides, the CDR3 is TGTGCCAGCAAGTTGGACAGGTGGAACACTGAAGCTTTCTTT. Its translation is CASKLDRWNTEAFF.

This chain links TRBV29-1 with TRBJ1-1, with TRBD1 matching over 12 bases. V dropped 6 bases and J dropped 7; count of bases not matched to a gene: 6. The CDR3 totals 13 residues. The germline CDR1 and CDR2 sequences are SQVTM and ANQGSEA. CDR3 amino acids: CSVGDRGRDEAFF. The CDR3 coding sequence is TGCAGCGTGGGGGACAGGGGGCGTGATGAAGCTTTCTTT. The variable domain in full, with the rest retrieved from reference TRBV29-1 and TRBJ1-1, is SAVISQKPSRDICQRGTSLTIQCQVDSQVTMMFWYRQQPGQSLTLIATANQGSEATYESGFVIDKFPISRPNLTFSTLTVSNMSPEDSSIYLCSVGDRGRDEAFFGQGTRLTVV.

As for this clone: This CDR3 fails to terminate in the conserved phenylalanine or tryptophan, so it likely reflects a read error. No DNA is shown, since the ends of the CDR3 on it are uncertain; the CDR3 is the one TCRdb lists. The chain joins TRBV5-4 to TRBJ2-3; whether TRBD2, the table's D call, matches the DNA was not checked. Termini included, the CDR3 measures 13 amino acids. CDR1 SGHNT and CDR2 YYREEE come from the germline V gene (reference sequence). Here the CDR3 reads CASSSGTSGPPRL.

The gene calls are TRBV19 and TRBJ2-3; 7 nucleotides match TRBD1. The CDR3 loop spans 15 amino acids. The germline CDR1 and CDR2 sequences are LNHDA and SQIVND (reference sequence). Losses at the gene ends were 1 base for V and 0 bases for J; bases not matched to a gene: 1. In nucleotides, the CDR3 is TGTGCCAGTAGTATAGGACAGGGTAGCACAGATACGCAGTATTTT. Translated: CASSIGQGSTDTQYF.

V is TRBV14 and J is TRBJ2-7, with D unclear. There are 13 residues in the CDR3. V lost 1 base, J lost 6 bases, and 10 bases lay in between. CDR1 is SGHDN, CDR2 FVKESK, per germline. CDR3 DNA sequence: TGTGCCAGCAGCCAAGTCCCAGGTGGCGAGCAGTACTTC. Its translation: CASSQVPGGEQYF. Variable domain in full (rest from reference TRBV14 and TRBJ2-7): EAGVTQFPSHSVIEKGQTVTLRCDPISGHDNLYWYRRVMGKEIKFLLHFVKESKQDESGMPNNRFLAERTGGTYSTLKVQPAELEDSGVYFCASSQVPGGEQYFGPGTRLTVT.

The chain has TRBV5-1 and TRBJ2-3; D is unclear. V lost 0 bases and J 10 bases, leaving 9 bases between the germline ends. Germline V gene data show CDR1 as SGHRS and CDR2 as YFSETQ. The CDR3 loop spans 12 amino acids. Here the CDR3 DNA reads TGCGCCAGCAGCTTGGTGGCAACCTCGCAGTATTTT. It yields the protein CASSLVATSQYF.

The gene calls are TRBV2 and TRBJ2-3, with 7 positions matching TRBD1. CDR3 size: 14 residues. V shed 7 bases and J 5 bases; nucleotides not matched to a gene: 9. CDR1 and CDR2 (germline): SNHLY, FYNNEI. DNA of the CDR3: TGTGCCAGCACCCAAGAGAGGGGGCAAGATACGCAGTATTTT. Encoded protein: CASTQERGQDTQYF.

The chain uses TRBV7-2 and TRBJ1-3; D is perhaps TRBD1 (5 bases). The CDR3 length is 15 residues. The germline CDR1 and CDR2 sequences are SGHTA and FQGNSA. Trimming pared 6 bases from V and 0 bases from J, leaving 12 bases between. CDR3 loop: CASSQVGGSGNTIYF. The CDR3 nucleotides read TGTGCCAGCAGTCAGGTGGGGGGCTCTGGAAACACCATATATTTT.

The chain couples TRBV6-4 to TRBJ1-5, with 8 bases matching TRBD1. Germline assignment: CDR1 MRHNA and CDR2 SNTAGT. The junction had 10 bases not matched to a gene; V was cut back by 6 bases and J by 3 bases. The CDR3 extends over 16 amino acids. The CDR3 DNA is TGTGCCAGCAGCGCCTTCCTGACAGGGGTCAATCAGCCCCAGCATTTT. Translated: CASSAFLTGVNQPQHF.

CDR3 in amino acids: CASRSRAGGPQDTQYF. In nucleotides, the CDR3 is TGTGCCAGCAGGTCAAGGGCGGGAGGTCCTCAAGATACGCAGTATTTT. The chain couples TRBV4-2 to TRBJ2-3, with 8 bases that match TRBD2. Germline CDR1 reads LGHNA; CDR2 reads YNFKEQ. V lost 6 bases to trimming and J lost 5 bases; unmatched junction nucleotides: 13. The CDR3 is 16 amino acids.